The entry below describes one TCR beta chain. The target antigen is unknown. The source of the sample is a study of T cell responses to AZD1222 COVID-19 vaccine. Whole-study findings and limits: Spike-specific TCR breadth and depth went up after people got two AZD1222 doses. Only five or six AZD1222 recipients tested seropositive at baseline. Donors were chiefly white British, with a greater number of females, and clonal diversity was perhaps underestimated.

The repertoire was sequenced with immunoSEQ multiplex PCR; TCRdb's copy has only in-frame clones and lacks some. The table shows roughly 120,000 clones, with 80% to 95% occurring only once. This specimen was peripheral blood, taken on day 0 of AZD1222 vaccination. The receptor was isolated from an adult in good health.

CDR3 bases: TGTGCCAGCAGCTTAGTTGAGGGTGGATCCTATGGCTACACCTTC. Amino acid sequence: CASSLVEGGSYGYTF. This sequence joins TRBV7-8 and TRBJ1-2; D is undetermined. This CDR3 region has 15 residues. The germline V and J ends were trimmed by 1 base and 4 bases, with 13 bases remaining between them. CDR1 and CDR2 from the germline V gene are SGHVS and FQNEAQ.